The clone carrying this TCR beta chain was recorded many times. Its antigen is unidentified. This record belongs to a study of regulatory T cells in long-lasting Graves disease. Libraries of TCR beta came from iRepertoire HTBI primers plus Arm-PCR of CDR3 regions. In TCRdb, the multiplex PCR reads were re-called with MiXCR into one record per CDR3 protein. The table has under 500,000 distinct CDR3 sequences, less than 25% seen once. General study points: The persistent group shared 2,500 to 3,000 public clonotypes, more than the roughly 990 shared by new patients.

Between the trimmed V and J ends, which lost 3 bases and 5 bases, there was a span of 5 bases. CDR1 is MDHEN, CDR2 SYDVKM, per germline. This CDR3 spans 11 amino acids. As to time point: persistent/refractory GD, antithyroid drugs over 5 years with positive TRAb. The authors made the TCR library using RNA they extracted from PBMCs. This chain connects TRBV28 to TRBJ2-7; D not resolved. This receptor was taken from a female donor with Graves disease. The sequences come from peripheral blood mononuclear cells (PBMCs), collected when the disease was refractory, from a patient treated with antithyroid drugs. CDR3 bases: TGTGCCAGCAGTTTCGGTAACGAGCAGTACTTC. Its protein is CASSFGNEQYF.